The sequence of this T cell receptor beta chain was determined in a study of CD8+ T cells in alopecia areata. On the study more broadly: Those patients who were treated received oral tofacitinib, which was given at 5 to 10 mg twice daily for moderate-to-severe alopecia areata.

RNA, once extracted, was reverse transcribed into cDNA for use as the sequencing template. Here immunoSEQ multiplex PCR was the method, and the copy in TCRdb shows in-frame clones only, minus some. The sample consists of 140,000 to 150,000 clones, approximately 45% of them appearing once. After removal of 6 bases from V and 4 bases from J, the junction contained 8 bases not matched to a gene. CDR1 and CDR2 (germline): SQVTM, ANQGSEA. The CDR3 is 14 residues long. This chain links TRBV29-1 with TRBJ2-5; TRBD2 aligns across 10 bases. Sequenced sample: CD4+ T cells sorted from blood. The receptor was derived from a human donor with alopecia areata. CDR3 region: CSVDPASGRETQYF. The CDR3 DNA reads TGCAGCGTCGATCCCGCTAGCGGGAGAGAGACCCAGTACTTC.